This TCR beta chain was identified in a study of T cell changes during pregnancy in multiple sclerosis. This CDR3 is built from 13 residues. V was trimmed by 2 bases and J by 6 bases, leaving 9 bases between them. Germline CDR1 SGHTA, CDR2 FQGTGA. Generated by immunoSEQ multiplex PCR, the TCRdb table keeps only in-frame clones and is missing some. The sample shows approximately 57,000 clones, 75% to 95% of them seen only once. The V and J genes are TRBV7-3 and TRBJ2-3; tentatively, D is TRBD1 (5 bases). The clonotype comes from a female donor in good health, enrolled as a control in a pregnancy study. The source material was peripheral blood, sampled after pregnancy. The CDR3 here is CASSLGARDTQYF. For the CDR3, the DNA is TGTGCCAGCAGCTTAGGGGCGAGGGATACGCAGTATTTT.